Listed below are T cell receptor beta chains from one sample, sequenced in a study of cytomegalovirus exposure and HLA in healthy donors. This table comes from immunoSEQ multiplex PCR, and its TCRdb copy is limited to in-frame clones, with some not included. The profile shows over 200,000 clones, almost 80% of them singletons. The sequenced sample was PBMCs. The receptors were sampled from a male donor in good health and CMV-seronegative. CDR3s include the opening cysteine and the closing phenylalanine or tryptophan. Clone size is not always given. Where it is, it says once, few, many or a class for expanded clones.

>TRBV5-1|TRBJ1-3|few|16
CASSPGRGLAGNTIYF
>TRBV27|TRBJ2-1|.|17
CASSFPGLAGGPGEQFF
>TRBV6-5|TRBJ1-5|few|14
CASSYSTDYQPQHF
>TRBV5-6|TRBJ1-2|.|14
CASSHRTGGSGYTF
>TRBV5-4|TRBJ1-2|.|18
CASSPGQGTIPLYYGYTF
>TRBV6-5|.|.|15
CASSYSRLGGNEQYF
>TRBV29-1|TRBJ2-7|.|14
CSVRTSGRSYEQYF
>TRBV7-9|TRBJ1-2|once|15
CASSPLAGTGYGYTF
>TRBV6-5|TRBJ2-1|.|15
CASLPIAGAYNEQFF
>TRBV10-2|TRBJ2-7|few|15
CASSEWASGTLEQYF
>TRBV25-1|TRBJ2-3|.|15
CASSGRTGFTDTQYF
>TRBV9|TRBJ2-6|.|17
CASSPLTGDTGANVLTF
>TRBV29-1|TRBJ1-1|.|14
CSAGRGLANTEAFF
>TRBV6-4|TRBJ1-2|few|13
CASSLGTGWIDTF
>TRBV18|TRBJ2-3|.|17
CASSPPWGAGGTDTQYF
>TRBV18|TRBJ2-3|.|15
CASSDRQGSTDTQYF
>TRBV7-2|TRBJ1-1|few|16
CASSSRTGARGVEAFF
>TRBV5-1|TRBJ2-7|.|16
CASSLSGQGILYEQYF
>TRBV11-1|TRBJ2-3|.|14
CASSLLPGADTQYF
>TRBV21-1|TRBJ2-6|once|13
CAMDTSGANVLTF
>TRBV9|TRBJ2-3|.|16
CASSVGTVRRSDTQYF
>TRBV5-1|TRBJ2-7|.|13
CASARTGSYEQYF
>TRBV28|TRBJ2-1|.|15
CASSSPGPSYNEQFF
>TRBV25-1|TRBJ2-2|many|13
CASHGGTTGELFF
>TRBV19|TRBJ2-7|few|15
CASSIGSSDAYEQYF
>TRBV6-5|TRBJ2-7|.|15
CASRARGGGTYEQYF
>TRBV9|TRBJ2-1|.|15
CASSVEAGAYNEQFF
>TRBV5-8|TRBJ1-2|.|10
CASSFLGYPF
>TRBV7-9|TRBJ2-7|.|15
CASSSTGTSVSEQYF
>TRBV27|TRBJ2-3|.|16
CASSLRLAGATDTQYF
>TRBV7-3|TRBJ2-2|.|15
CASSRMTGGSGELFF
>TRBV5-6|TRBJ2-5|.|15
CASSQASGDQETQYF
>TRBV2|TRBJ2-5|.|14
CASREQGYQETQYF
>TRBV5-6|.|.|16
CASSPGTVAPSYEQYF
>TRBV29-1|TRBJ2-7|.|12
CSIERGAGEQYF
>TRBV19|TRBJ2-5|.|17
CASSMRVGGRGGETQYF
>TRBV5-1|TRBJ2-1|.|18
CASRLGLAGAQNYNEQFF
>TRBV19|TRBJ2-3|.|16
CASSMGLAGGPDTQYF
>TRBV10-2|TRBJ2-7|.|14
CASSESGGTYEQYF
>TRBV7-9|TRBJ2-4|.|17
CASSSQRLSLAKNIQYF
>TRBV4-1|TRBJ2-1|.|13
CASSQGRGDEQFF
>TRBV27|TRBJ1-5|.|13
CASSLSPNQPQHF
>TRBV5-1|TRBJ2-1|.|17
CASSLTLAGSSYNEQFF
>TRBV7-3|TRBJ2-5|.|15
CASSVTGLGGETQYF
>TRBV5-1|TRBJ2-7|.|14
CASSLQGPSYEQYF
>TRBV5-1|TRBJ2-7|.|14
CASSLGTGWYEQYF
>TRBV13|TRBJ2-5|.|17
CASSTPRTSGSSETQYF
>TRBV18|.|.|14
CASSPGQATYEQYF
>TRBV11-2|TRBJ1-1|.|15
CASRPQGRTGAEAFF
>TRBV28|TRBJ2-1|.|15
CASSPGVAGYNEQFF
>TRBV9|TRBJ2-1|.|19
CASSASLTRLRFPGGEQFF
>TRBV13|TRBJ2-2|.|14
CASSPLGGTGELFF